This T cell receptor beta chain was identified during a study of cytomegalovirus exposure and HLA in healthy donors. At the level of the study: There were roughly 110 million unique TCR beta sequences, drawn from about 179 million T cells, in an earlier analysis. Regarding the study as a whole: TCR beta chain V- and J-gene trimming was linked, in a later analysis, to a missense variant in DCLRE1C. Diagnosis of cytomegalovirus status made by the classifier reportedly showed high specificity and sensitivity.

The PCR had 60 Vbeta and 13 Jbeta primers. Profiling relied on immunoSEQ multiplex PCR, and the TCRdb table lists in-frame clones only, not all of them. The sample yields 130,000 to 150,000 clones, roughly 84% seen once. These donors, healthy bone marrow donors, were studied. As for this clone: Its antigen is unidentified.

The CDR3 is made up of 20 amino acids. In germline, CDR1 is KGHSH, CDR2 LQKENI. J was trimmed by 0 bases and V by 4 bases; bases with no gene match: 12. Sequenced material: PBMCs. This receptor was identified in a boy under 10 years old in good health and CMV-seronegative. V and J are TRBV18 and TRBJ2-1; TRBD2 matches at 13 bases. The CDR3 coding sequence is TGTGCCAGCTCACTCCTGCTGACTAGCGGGAGGCAACTCTCCTACAATGAGCAGTTCTTC. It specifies CASSLLLTSGRQLSYNEQFF.